Each of the 32 T cell receptor beta chains below was sequenced from the same sample in a study of OX40 agonist ivuxolimab in advanced cancers. Measured with immunoSEQ multiplex PCR; TCRdb has only the in-frame clones, and not every one. This repertoire shows approximately 49,000 clones, about 83% found once; its top ten account for approximately 1.2%. The sequenced sample was CD4+ or CD8+ T cells sorted from blood, obtained in a trial of the OX40 agonist ivuxolimab. These receptors were obtained from an adult with an advanced solid tumor such as melanoma, head and neck, liver or kidney cancer.

V gene TRBV7-9 combines with J gene TRBJ2-7, with TRBD2 matching over 7 bases. Germline V CDR1 and CDR2: SEHNR, FQNEAQ (reference sequence). The CDR3 consists of 15 residues. J gave up 0 bases and V 10 bases, and 12 bases lay outside the gene matches. As DNA, the CDR3 is TGTGCCATCCGAAGGGAGCGGGGTAGCTCCTACGAGCAGTACTTC. Translated, it gives CAIRRERGSSYEQYF.

The V gene is TRBV12-1, the J gene TRBJ1-1; the DNA was not used to check the table's D call, TRBD1. TRBV12-1 is given as a pseudogene. This CDR3 region has 17 residues. The CDR3 here is CASSTNMRTALNTEAFF. The CDR3 DNA is TGTGCCAGCAGCACAAACATGCGGACAGCCTTGAACACTGAAGCTTTCTTT.

This sequence joins TRBV7-2 and TRBJ2-7, with D unclear. The CDR3 sequence is 13 residues long. V gave up 5 bases and J gave up 2 bases, with 10 bases separating them. Germline CDR1 and CDR2: SGHTA and FQGNSA. In nucleotides, the CDR3 is TGTGCCAGCAGCAAGGAACCAACCTACGAGCAGTACTTC. Translating it yields CASSKEPTYEQYF.

The chain uses TRBV15 and TRBJ1-6; the D is unclear. CDR3 length: 15 amino acids. The germline V and J ends were trimmed by 1 base and 4 bases, with 8 bases remaining between them. Germline V lookup: CDR1 LNHNV, CDR2 YYDKDF (reference sequence). The CDR3 DNA follows: TGTGCCACCAGCAGAGGGGCAGCTTATAATTCACCCCTCCACTTT. This sequence encodes CATSRGAAYNSPLHF. Combining the CDR3 with reference TRBV15 and TRBJ1-6 gives the whole variable domain DAMVIQNPRYQVTQFGKPVTLSCSQTLNHNVMYWYQQKSSQAPKLLFHYYDKDFNNEADTPDNFQSRRPNTSFCFLDIRSPGLGDTAMYLCATSRGAAYNSPLHFGNGTRLTVT.

The chain is built from TRBV6-6 and TRBJ2-6; D is undetermined. Germline CDR1 reads MNHNY; CDR2 reads SVGAGI (reference sequence). CDR3 length: 15 residues. Deletions cut 0 bases from V and 6 bases from J, with 9 bases between. The DNA for the CDR3 is TGTGCCAGCAGTTACTCGAAAAAACAGGCCAACGTCCTGACTTTC. This encodes CASSYSKKQANVLTF.

Only a few counts were recorded for this clone. The V call is TRBV7-9, the J call TRBJ1-2; TRBD1 matches at 8 bases. J gave up 7 bases and V 5 bases, and 6 bases lay outside the gene matches. The CDR3 is made up of 13 amino acids. Germline-derived CDR1 and CDR2 are SEHNR and FQNEAQ (reference sequence). In DNA, the CDR3 is TGTGCCAGCAGCCCCCAGGGGGCAAGTGGCTACACCTTC. Amino acids: CASSPQGASGYTF. Together with reference TRBV7-9 and TRBJ1-2, the CDR3 gives the full variable domain: DTGVSQNPRHKITKRGQNVTFRCDPISEHNRLYWYRQTLGQGPEFLTYFQNEAQLEKSRLLSDRFSAERPKGSFSTLEIQRTEQGDSAMYLCASSPQGASGYTFGSGTRLTVV.

The J gene is TRBJ2-5, the V gene TRBV5-1; D uncertain. Deletions cut 4 bases from V and 5 bases from J, with 9 bases between. The CDR3 is 12 residues long. Germline values: CDR1 SGHRS, CDR2 YFSETQ. The CDR3 loop reads CASSRSFETQYF. CDR3 nucleotide sequence: TGCGCCAGCAGCCGGTCGTTTGAGACCCAGTACTTC.

The chain joins TRBV6-4 to TRBJ2-3; D ambiguous. The V end lost 5 bases, the J end lost 3 bases, and 12 bases lay between the germline ends. This CDR3 contains 14 residues. Germline V gene data show CDR1 as MRHNA and CDR2 as SNTAGT. CDR3 residues: CASSSTGGTDTQYF. The DNA for the CDR3 is TGTGCCAGCAGTTCCACGGGTGGGACAGATACGCAGTATTTT.

Here the CDR3 DNA reads TGCGCCAGCAGCTTGGAAACGCTTGGAGGAGAGACCCAGTACTTC. Amino acid sequence: CASSLETLGGETQYF. The chain recombines TRBV5-1 with TRBJ2-5, with D perhaps TRBD2 (5 bases). The germline V gene encodes CDR1 SGHRS and CDR2 YFSETQ. Deletions cut 0 bases from V and 4 bases from J, with 13 bases between. This CDR3 has 15 amino acids.

The chain links TRBV7-9 to TRBJ2-3, with D unclear. Trimming shortened V by 5 bases and J by 1 base, and 13 bases separated the two germline ends. CDR1 is SEHNR and CDR2 is FQNEAQ in the germline V gene (reference sequence). The CDR3 runs to 15 residues. The CDR3, as DNA: TGTGCCAGCAGCCCGACCAGGACGGGCACAGATACGCAGTATTTT. It yields the protein CASSPTRTGTDTQYF.

The chain uses TRBV9 and TRBJ2-7, with 8 bases aligning to TRBD1. This CDR3 comprises 15 residues. J was trimmed by 2 bases and V by 0 bases; bases with no gene match: 4. Per the germline V gene, CDR1 is SGDLS and CDR2 is YYNGEE. The CDR3 here is CASSVGETGAYEQYF. DNA for the CDR3: TGTGCCAGCAGCGTAGGGGAGACAGGGGCCTACGAGCAGTACTTC. The whole variable domain, remainder taken from reference TRBV9 and TRBJ2-7, is DSGVTQTPKHLITATGQRVTLRCSPRSGDLSVYWYQQSLDQGLQFLIQYYNGEERAKGNILERFSAQQFPDLHSELNLSSLELGDSALYFCASSVGETGAYEQYFGPGTRLTVT.

V is TRBV2 and J is TRBJ1-4; D is undetermined. This CDR3 has 16 amino acids. The germline gives CDR1 SNHLY, CDR2 FYNNEI. V was shortened by 5 bases and J by 2 bases, with 15 bases between the two germline ends. Here the CDR3 DNA reads TGTGCCAGCAGTCCCCCCTCGGCCGAGACTAATGAAAAACTGTTTTTT. Protein sequence: CASSPPSAETNEKLFF.

This clone occurred once. CDR3 sequence (DNA): TGTGCCAGCAGCCTACCCTTTCGATATGGCTACACCTTC. This translates into CASSLPFRYGYTF. The chain links TRBV5-4 to TRBJ1-2, with no clear D. The germline V and J ends were trimmed by 4 bases and 5 bases, with 12 bases remaining between them. The CDR3 consists of 13 residues. Germline values: CDR1 SGHNT, CDR2 YYREEE (reference sequence).

V usage is TRBV18 and J usage is TRBJ1-6; TRBD1 matches at 9 bases. Germline values: CDR1 KGHSH, CDR2 LQKENI. This CDR3 region has 15 residues. V was clipped by 2 bases and J by 6 bases; unmatched bases: 2. As DNA, the CDR3 is TGTGCCAGCTCACCAAGGACAGGGGTTAATTCACCCCTCCACTTT. This sequence encodes CASSPRTGVNSPLHF.

This clone is a singleton in its sample. The chain has TRBV29-1 and TRBJ2-1; 10 nucleotides align to TRBD2. V shed 5 bases and J 8 bases; nucleotides not matched to a gene: 9. CDR1 is SQVTM and CDR2 is ANQGSEA in the germline V gene. This CDR3 is built from 14 residues. The DNA for the CDR3 is TGCAGCGTTCGACAGCGGGGGGGCCTCGATGAGCAGTTCTTC. Protein: CSVRQRGGLDEQFF.

This clone came up a few times. The rearrangement uses TRBV5-8 and TRBJ1-2; unclear D gene. Deletions cut 10 bases from V and 7 bases from J, with 17 bases between. The V gene's germline CDR1 is SGHTS and CDR2 YDEGEE. The CDR3 runs 12 residues. CDR3 amino acids: CASNGGSGGYTF. The CDR3, as DNA: TGTGCCTCTAACGGAGGGAGTGGTGGCTACACCTTC.

The V and J genes are TRBV5-1 and TRBJ1-5; 9 bases line up with TRBD1. V lost 1 base to trimming and J lost 3 bases; unmatched junction nucleotides: 17. The germline V gene encodes CDR1 SGHRS and CDR2 YFSETQ. This CDR3 has 20 amino acids. The CDR3 DNA reads as TGCGCCAGCAGCTTGTGGTCAGGACAGGGGAACCACATGCTCAATCAGCCCCAGCATTTT. It codes for CASSLWSGQGNHMLNQPQHF.

The chain is built from TRBV7-9 and TRBJ1-2; the D gene is possibly TRBD1 (5 bases). The CDR3 loop spans 15 amino acids. Between the trimmed V and J ends, which lost 5 bases and 6 bases, there was a span of 19 bases. The germline V gene has CDR1 SEHNR and CDR2 FQNEAQ (reference sequence). This CDR3 reads CASSPNMGQTDGYTF. In nucleotides, the CDR3 is TGTGCCAGCAGCCCCAATATGGGGCAGACGGATGGCTACACCTTC.

This chain connects TRBV2 to TRBJ2-2; 10 nucleotides line up with TRBD2. This CDR3 has 17 amino acids. Looked up from germline, CDR1 is SNHLY and CDR2 is FYNNEI. J was trimmed by 4 bases and V by 5 bases; bases with no gene match: 10. As DNA, the CDR3 is TGTGCCAGCAGTCCCTTCCAGCGGGGGGGAGGCACCGGGGAGCTGTTTTTT. Translation: CASSPFQRGGGTGELFF.

The count of this clone is one. This sequence joins TRBV10-2 and TRBJ1-5; D remains ambiguous. The CDR3 is 13 amino acids. Germline CDR1 and CDR2: WSHSY and SAAADI. With 7 bases removed from V and 0 bases from J, the gap between germline ends came to 7 bases. The CDR3 sequence is CASTEYSNQPQHF. CDR3 coding DNA: TGCGCCAGCACCGAGTATAGCAATCAGCCCCAGCATTTT.

This chain connects TRBV5-1 to TRBJ2-1; D is unresolved. CDR3 length: 14 residues. The germline V gene has CDR1 SGHRS and CDR2 YFSETQ. Trimming removed 1 base from V and 1 base from J, with 6 bases in between. CDR3 bases: TGCGCCAGCAGCTTGTTCAGGTCCTACAATGAGCAGTTCTTC. Its translation: CASSLFRSYNEQFF.

The genes are TRBV6-1 and TRBJ1-5, with D possibly TRBD1 on 6 matching bases. V lost 0 bases and J lost 4, with 13 bases in between. The CDR3 is made up of 16 amino acids. Germline V gene data show CDR1 as MNHNS and CDR2 as SASEGT. The chain's CDR3 is CASSEAPGGRNQPQHF. CDR3 DNA: TGTGCCAGCAGTGAAGCGCCCGGGGGCCGGAATCAGCCCCAGCATTTT.

This rearrangement joins TRBV5-1 to TRBJ1-2, with D unclear. Germline CDR1 and CDR2: SGHRS and YFSETQ. V was clipped by 4 bases and J by 8 bases, with 15 bases between them. CDR3 length: 13 residues. The CDR3 loop reads CASSPEVGRGYTF. In nucleotides, the CDR3 is TGCGCCAGCAGCCCCGAGGTGGGCCGGGGCTACACCTTC. Looking up the rest from reference TRBV5-1 and TRBJ1-2 gives the full variable domain: KAGVTQTPRYLIKTRGQQVTLSCSPISGHRSVSWYQQTPGQGLQFLFEYFSETQRNKGNFPGRFSGRQFSNSRSEMNVSTLELGDSALYLCASSPEVGRGYTFGSGTRLTVV.

The genes are TRBV30 and TRBJ1-4; no clear D gene. Germline V gives CDR1 GTSNPN, CDR2 SVGIG (reference sequence). This CDR3 is built from 13 residues. V lost 1 base and J lost 4, with 7 bases in between. Here the CDR3 reads CAWSGSVNEKLFF. The CDR3 region has the DNA TGTGCCTGGAGTGGGTCAGTTAATGAAAAACTGTTTTTT.

The chain recombines TRBV4-1 with TRBJ1-2, with a weak D call TRBD1 (5 bases). CDR3 size: 17 residues. V lost 4 bases and J lost 4, with 22 bases in between. Germline values: CDR1 MGHRA, CDR2 YSYEKL. The CDR3 reads CASSRMGVGLVSYGYTF. The CDR3 nucleotides are TGCGCCAGCAGCCGAATGGGGGTAGGTTTGGTATCCTATGGCTACACCTTC.

The chain links TRBV5-6 to TRBJ2-5; 11 bases line up with TRBD2. V dropped 4 bases and J dropped 2; count of bases not matched to a gene: 4. CDR3 length: 15 amino acids. Germline V gene lookup returns CDR1 SGHDT and CDR2 YYEEEE. The CDR3 DNA is TGTGCCAGCAGCAAACGACTAGCGGGGCAAGAGACCCAGTACTTC. Translation gives CASSKRLAGQETQYF. Full variable domain (remainder filled in from reference TRBV5-6 and TRBJ2-5): DAGVTQSPTHLIKTRGQQVTLRCSPKSGHDTVSWYQQALGQGPQFIFQYYEEEERQRGNFPDRFSGHQFPNYSSELNVNALLLGDSALYLCASSKRLAGQETQYFGPGTRLLVL.

The chain carries TRBV5-1 and TRBJ2-2, with TRBD2 as a possible D gene (6 bases). Germline V gene lookup returns CDR1 SGHRS and CDR2 YFSETQ. Trimming took 4 bases from V and 3 from J, leaving 10 bases between them. The CDR3 runs 14 residues. DNA for the CDR3: TGCGCCAGCAGCCCCTTAGCGGACACCGGGGAGCTGTTTTTT. This codes for CASSPLADTGELFF.

The chain combines TRBV4-3 with TRBJ1-1, with TRBD1 matching 8 bases. The CDR3 length is 14 residues. Losses at the gene ends were 0 bases for V and 4 bases for J; bases not matched to a gene: 1. Germline CDR1 and CDR2: LGHNA and YSLEER. The CDR3 nucleotides read TGCGCCAGCAGCCAAGAACAGGGGGTCACTGAAGCTTTCTTT. It is translated as CASSQEQGVTEAFF.

The rearrangement uses TRBV7-2 and TRBJ1-2; 9 bases line up with TRBD1. The V segment lost 0 bases and the J segment 6 bases; nucleotides outside the gene matches: 11. This CDR3 region has 17 residues. Germline loops: CDR1 SGHTA, CDR2 FQGNSA. The chain's CDR3 is CASSLAFRTGERNGYTF. In DNA, the CDR3 is TGTGCCAGCAGCTTAGCCTTCCGGACAGGGGAGAGAAATGGCTACACCTTC.

The gene calls are TRBV7-2 and TRBJ2-2; 8 nucleotides align to TRBD2. The CDR3 covers 16 residues. The V gene's germline CDR1 is SGHTA and CDR2 FQGNSA. With 5 bases clipped from V and 9 bases from J, the junction kept 14 bases outside the gene matches. The CDR3 coding sequence is TGTGCCAGCAGCCCGCGGGGAAGCGGGGGTGCTCGGGAGCTGTTTTTT. Translated: CASSPRGSGGARELFF.

V is TRBV18 and J is TRBJ1-1; TRBD1 matches 8 bases. The CDR3 contains 14 residues. V dropped 3 bases and J dropped 2; count of bases not matched to a gene: 2. Germline-derived CDR1 and CDR2 are KGHSH and LQKENI. Here the CDR3 reads CASSPGQANTEAFF. Written as DNA, the CDR3 is TGTGCCAGCTCACCGGGACAGGCAAACACTGAAGCTTTCTTT.

This clone was seen more than once but under ten times. This rearrangement joins TRBV19 to TRBJ1-5; D is possibly TRBD1 (5 bases). The CDR3 sequence is 14 residues long. V was shortened by 3 bases and J by 11 bases, with 17 bases between the two germline ends. Germline V CDR1 and CDR2: LNHDA, SQIVND (reference sequence). The CDR3 DNA reads TGTGCCAGTAGTATGACCTGGGACCGCCCGGCCCAGCATTTT. This sequence encodes CASSMTWDRPAQHF.